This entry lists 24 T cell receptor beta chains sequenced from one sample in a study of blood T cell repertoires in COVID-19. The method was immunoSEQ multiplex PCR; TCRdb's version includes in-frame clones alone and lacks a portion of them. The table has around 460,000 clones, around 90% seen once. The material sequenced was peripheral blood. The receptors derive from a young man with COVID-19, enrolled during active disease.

Written as DNA, the CDR3 is TGCGCCAGCAGTGATGGGCCTGGGGCCAACGTCCTGACTTTC. It codes for CASSDGPGANVLTF. This chain uses TRBV10-2 with TRBJ2-6; D gene unclear. Trimming took off 3 bases at V and 2 bases at J, with 5 bases between the two ends. CDR1 WSHSY and CDR2 SAAADI come from the germline V gene. The CDR3 loop spans 14 amino acids.

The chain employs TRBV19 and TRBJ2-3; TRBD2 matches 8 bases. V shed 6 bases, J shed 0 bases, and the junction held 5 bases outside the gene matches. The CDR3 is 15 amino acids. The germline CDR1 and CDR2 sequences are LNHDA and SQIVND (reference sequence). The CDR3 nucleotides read TGTGCCAGTAGGAAGCGGGAGTCGAGCACAGATACGCAGTATTTT. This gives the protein CASRKRESSTDTQYF. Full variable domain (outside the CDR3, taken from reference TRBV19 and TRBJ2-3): DGGITQSPKYLFRKEGQNVTLSCEQNLNHDAMYWYRQDPGQGLRLIYYSQIVNDFQKGDIAEGYSVSREKKESFPLTVTSAQKNPTAFYLCASRKRESSTDTQYFGPGTRLTVL.

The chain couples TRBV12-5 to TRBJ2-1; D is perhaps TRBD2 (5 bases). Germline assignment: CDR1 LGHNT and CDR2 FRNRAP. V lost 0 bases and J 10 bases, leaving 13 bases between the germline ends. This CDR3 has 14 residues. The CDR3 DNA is TGTGCTAGTGGTTTGGTACTAGGTAGTGGCGAGCAGTTCTTC. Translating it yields CASGLVLGSGEQFF. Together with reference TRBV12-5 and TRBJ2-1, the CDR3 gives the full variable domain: DARVTQTPRHKVTEMGQEVTMRCQPILGHNTVFWYRQTMMQGLELLAYFRNRAPLDDSGMPKDRFSAEMPDATLATLKIQPSEPRDSAVYFCASGLVLGSGEQFFGPGTRLTVL.

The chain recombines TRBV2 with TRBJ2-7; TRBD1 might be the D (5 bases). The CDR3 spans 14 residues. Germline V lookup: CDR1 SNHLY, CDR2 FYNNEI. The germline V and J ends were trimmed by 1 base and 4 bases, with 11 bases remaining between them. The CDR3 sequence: CASSEGPGIYEQYF. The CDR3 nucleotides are TGTGCCAGCAGTGAAGGACCAGGGATATACGAGCAGTACTTC.

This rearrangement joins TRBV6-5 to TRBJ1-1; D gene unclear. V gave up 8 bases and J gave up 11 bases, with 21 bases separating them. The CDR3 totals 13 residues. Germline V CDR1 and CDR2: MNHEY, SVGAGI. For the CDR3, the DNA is TGTGCCAGCCACCGCGGGGATGTGAACGTTGCTTTCTTT. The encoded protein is CASHRGDVNVAFF.

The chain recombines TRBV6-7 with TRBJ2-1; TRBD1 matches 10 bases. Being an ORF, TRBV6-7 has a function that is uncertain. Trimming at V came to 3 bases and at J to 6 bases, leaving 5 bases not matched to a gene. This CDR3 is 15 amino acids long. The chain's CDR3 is CASSYGTGVFNEQFF. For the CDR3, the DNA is TGTGCCAGCAGTTATGGGACAGGGGTTTTCAATGAGCAGTTCTTC.

CDR3 bases: TGTGCCAGCAGCTTCCCCTCTGGTAGGGGGAGCACAGATACGCAGTATTTT. Its translation is CASSFPSGRGSTDTQYF. The gene calls are TRBV5-4 and TRBJ2-3; D is possibly TRBD1 (6 bases). The germline CDR1 and CDR2 sequences are SGHNT and YYREEE (reference sequence). V lost 2 bases and J lost 0, with 16 bases in between. This CDR3 contains 17 residues.

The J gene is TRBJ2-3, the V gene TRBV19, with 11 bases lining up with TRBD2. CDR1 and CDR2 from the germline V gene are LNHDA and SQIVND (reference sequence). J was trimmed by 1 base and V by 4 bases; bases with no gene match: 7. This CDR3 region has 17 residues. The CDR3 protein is CASSTFLAGGGTDTQYF. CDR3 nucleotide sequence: TGTGCCAGTAGTACCTTCCTAGCGGGAGGTGGCACAGATACGCAGTATTTT.

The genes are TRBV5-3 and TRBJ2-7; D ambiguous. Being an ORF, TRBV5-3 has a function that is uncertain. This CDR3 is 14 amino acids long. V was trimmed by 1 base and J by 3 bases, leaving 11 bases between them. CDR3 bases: TGTGCCAGAAGCTTGCTGGGCCTTCACTACGAGCAGTACTTC. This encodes CARSLLGLHYEQYF.

The CDR3 DNA follows: TGTGCCAGTACCGAGACAGGGAGAAACACCATATATTTT. Encoded protein: CASTETGRNTIYF. The chain has TRBV19 and TRBJ1-3; TRBD1 aligns across 7 bases. Germline V gene lookup returns CDR1 LNHDA and CDR2 SQIVND (reference sequence). The CDR3 has 13 amino acids. J was trimmed by 5 bases and V by 7 bases; bases with no gene match: 5.

CDR3 nucleotide sequence: TGTGCCAGCAGGAGGCTAGGTTACGAGCAGTACTTC. It yields the protein CASRRLGYEQYF. V is TRBV2 and J is TRBJ2-7; the D is unclear. This CDR3 comprises 12 residues. Germline V lookup: CDR1 SNHLY, CDR2 FYNNEI. V lost 6 bases and J 4 bases, leaving 10 bases between the germline ends.

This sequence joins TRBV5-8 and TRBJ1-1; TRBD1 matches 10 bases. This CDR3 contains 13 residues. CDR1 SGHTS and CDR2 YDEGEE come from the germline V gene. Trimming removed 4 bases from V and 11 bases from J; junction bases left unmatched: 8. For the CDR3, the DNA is TGTGCCAGCAGCCACCTAGGGGGACAGGGGGCTTTCTTT. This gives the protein CASSHLGGQGAFF.

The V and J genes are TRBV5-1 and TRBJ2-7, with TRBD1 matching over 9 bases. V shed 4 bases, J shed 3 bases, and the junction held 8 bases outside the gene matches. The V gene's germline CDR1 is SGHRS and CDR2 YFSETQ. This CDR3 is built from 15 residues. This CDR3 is CASSPRTGVGYEQYF. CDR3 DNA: TGCGCCAGCAGCCCCCGGACAGGGGTGGGCTACGAGCAGTACTTC.

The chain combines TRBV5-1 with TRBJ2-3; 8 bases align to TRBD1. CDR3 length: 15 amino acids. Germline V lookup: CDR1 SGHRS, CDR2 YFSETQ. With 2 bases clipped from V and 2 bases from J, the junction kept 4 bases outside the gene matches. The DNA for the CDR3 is TGCGCCAGCAGCTTAGACAGGGGAGACACAGATACGCAGTATTTT. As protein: CASSLDRGDTDTQYF. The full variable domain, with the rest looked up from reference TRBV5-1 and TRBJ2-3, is KAGVTQTPRYLIKTRGQQVTLSCSPISGHRSVSWYQQTPGQGLQFLFEYFSETQRNKGNFPGRFSGRQFSNSRSEMNVSTLELGDSALYLCASSLDRGDTDTQYFGPGTRLTVL.

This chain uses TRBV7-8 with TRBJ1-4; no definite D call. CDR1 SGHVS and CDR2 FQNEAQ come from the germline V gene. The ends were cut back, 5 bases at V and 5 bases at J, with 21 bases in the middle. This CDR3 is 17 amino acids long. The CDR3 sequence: CASSTGVEGPTNEKLFF. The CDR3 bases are TGTGCCAGCAGCACGGGAGTTGAAGGGCCCACAAATGAAAAACTGTTTTTT.

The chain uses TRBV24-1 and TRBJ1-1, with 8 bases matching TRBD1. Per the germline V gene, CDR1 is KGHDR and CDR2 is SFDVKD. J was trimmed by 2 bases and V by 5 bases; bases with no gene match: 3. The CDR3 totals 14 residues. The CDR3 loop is CATSAGTGNTEAFF. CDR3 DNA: TGTGCCACCAGTGCCGGGACAGGTAACACTGAAGCTTTCTTT.

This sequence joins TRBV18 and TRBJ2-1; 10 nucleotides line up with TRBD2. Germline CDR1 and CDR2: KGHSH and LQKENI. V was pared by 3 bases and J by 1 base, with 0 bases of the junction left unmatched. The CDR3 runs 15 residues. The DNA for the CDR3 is TGTGCCAGCTCACCTAGCGGGGGGTCCTACAATGAGCAGTTCTTC. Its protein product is CASSPSGGSYNEQFF.

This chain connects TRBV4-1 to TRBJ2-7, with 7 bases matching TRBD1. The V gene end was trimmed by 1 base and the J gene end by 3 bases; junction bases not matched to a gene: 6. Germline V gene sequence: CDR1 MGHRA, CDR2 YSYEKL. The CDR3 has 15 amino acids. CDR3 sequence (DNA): TGCGCCAGCAGCCAAGCGCCCTCAGGGGGCTACGAGCAGTACTTC. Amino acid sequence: CASSQAPSGGYEQYF.

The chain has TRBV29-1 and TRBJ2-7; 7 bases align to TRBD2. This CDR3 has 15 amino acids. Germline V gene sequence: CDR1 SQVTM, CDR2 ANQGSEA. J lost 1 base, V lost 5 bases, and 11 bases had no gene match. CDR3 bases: TGCAGCGTTATTTTCCCTAGCGGTCTTTCCTACGAGCAGTACTTC. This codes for CSVIFPSGLSYEQYF.

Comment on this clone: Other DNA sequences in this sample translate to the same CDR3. CDR3 amino acids: CASSLTGFNEQFF. The DNA for the CDR3 is TGTGCCAGCAGTTTAACAGGCTTCAATGAGCAGTTCTTC. V is TRBV12-3 or TRBV12-4 and J is TRBJ2-1, with TRBD1 as a possible D gene (5 bases). The CDR3 consists of 13 residues. V was trimmed by 2 bases and J by 6 bases, leaving 8 bases between them.

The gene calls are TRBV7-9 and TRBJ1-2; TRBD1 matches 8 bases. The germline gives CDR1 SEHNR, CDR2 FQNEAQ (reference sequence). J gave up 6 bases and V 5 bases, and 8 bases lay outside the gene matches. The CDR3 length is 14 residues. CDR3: CASSPVTGVDGYTF. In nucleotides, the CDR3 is TGTGCCAGCAGCCCAGTGACAGGGGTGGATGGCTACACCTTC. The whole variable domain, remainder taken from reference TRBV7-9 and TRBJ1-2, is DTGVSQNPRHKITKRGQNVTFRCDPISEHNRLYWYRQTLGQGPEFLTYFQNEAQLEKSRLLSDRFSAERPKGSFSTLEIQRTEQGDSAMYLCASSPVTGVDGYTFGSGTRLTVV.

The CDR3: CASSLTPGGGVRNTIYF. CDR3 nucleotide sequence: TGTGCCAGCAGCCTAACCCCCGGGGGAGGGGTAAGAAACACCATATATTTT. V gene TRBV27 combines with J gene TRBJ1-3, with D perhaps TRBD1 (5 bases). Germline CDR1 MNHEY, CDR2 SMNVEV (reference sequence). Between the trimmed V and J ends, which lost 6 bases and 5 bases, there was a span of 23 bases. The CDR3 totals 17 residues.

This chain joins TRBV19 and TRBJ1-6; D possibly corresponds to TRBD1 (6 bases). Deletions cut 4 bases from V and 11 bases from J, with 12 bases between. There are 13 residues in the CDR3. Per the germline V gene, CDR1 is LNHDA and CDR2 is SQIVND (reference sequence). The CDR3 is CASSTDRIAPLHF. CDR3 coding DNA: TGTGCCAGTAGTACAGACAGGATTGCACCCCTCCACTTT.

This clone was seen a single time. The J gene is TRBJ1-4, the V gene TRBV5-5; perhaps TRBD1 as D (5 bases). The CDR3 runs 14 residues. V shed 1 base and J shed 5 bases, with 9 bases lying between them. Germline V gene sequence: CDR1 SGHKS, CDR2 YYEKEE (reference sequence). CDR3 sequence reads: CASSLTTANEKLFF. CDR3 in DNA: TGTGCCAGCAGCTTGACGACAGCCAATGAAAAACTGTTTTTT.